This section outlines one TCR beta chain sequence together with its context. The antigen this receptor binds is unknown. One base away there is no much larger clone; base qualities are not given. CDR1 and CDR2 are drawn from the germline V gene (reference sequence): LNHDA, SQIVND. Measured from the cysteine to the phenylalanine, the CDR3 is 14 residues long. Kept here is only the CDR3 DNA, which spans 42 bases and is read in frame from base 1. Deletion took 7 bases off V and 1 base off J, with a span of 10 bases between the germline ends. In the prospective study, participants were about 18 to 89 years old, resided in under 30 geographic areas of the United States, and were enrolled through a virtual design. Cohort assignment in the prospective study relied on participant-reported clinical history from a screening survey and a study questionnaire. Recovered participants in ImmuneRACE Cohort 3 were defined by two consecutive negative NP/OP PCR tests, clearance by a healthcare professional, or resolution of symptoms. In the prospective study, mobile phlebotomists collected whole blood, serum and a nasopharyngeal or oropharyngeal swab from each participant. Participants in the prospective study had the option to provide additional blood draws and questionnaires over an approximately 2-month period. Before DNA extraction, blood samples from the prospective study were shipped at room temperature or frozen.

The record originates from a study of blood T cell repertoires in COVID-19 (dated by TCRdb to the early 2020s). Background on the whole study: Samples from collaborators originated in the United States, Italy and Spain and spanned both the acute and convalescent phases of COVID-19. The prospective study material was composed of cDNA or gDNA derived from T cells, B-cell-depleted T cells, or PBMCs. The repertoires were released in a freely available public database meant as a resource for research on the immune response to SARS-CoV-2. Sample metadata almost always included a de-identified subject ID, COVID-19 status, age in years and sex. Where HLA class I and class II types were available, the types were taken from metadata supplied by the sample provider, not from assay-based typing. Samples came from the ongoing ImmuneRACE study (first 160 participants) plus 1,254 subjects from 6 global collaborators. Subjects who had been exposed to COVID-19, were actively infected with it, or had recovered from it provided the deeply sampled blood TCRbeta repertoires that made up the dataset.

Study-level results and caveats: The quantity of clinical and demographic metadata differed by source and by participant and was supplied without curation.

TCRbeta CDR3 regions were amplified from genomic DNA by means of the immunoSEQ Assay, a bias-controlled multiplex PCR. Per the original workflow: Nucleated cell counts per sample were estimated from amplification of reference gene primers within the assay. Sequence reads were collapsed and filtered to measure the absolute abundance of every unique TCRbeta CDR3 rearrangement. Productive Simpson clonality was computed per sample as the square root of Simpson's diversity index over productive rearrangements. The table was pulled from immuneACCESS by TCRdb, which kept in-frame rearrangements only. Such tables lose some clones; where checked, under half of the loss comes from unresolved V genes, and the rest has no known cause. D and trimming were read from the DNA, whereas the V and J calls and clone size are those reported in that table. The table for this sample lists 200,000 to 250,000 clones; over 65% of them were counted only once. The ten largest clonotypes hold more than 3% of the sample.

This chain joins TRBV19 to TRBJ1-4; perhaps TRBD1 is the D gene, with 6 bases matching. Sequencing was done on a sample of PBMCs or T cells enriched from blood (not recorded which). The receptor's source is an older woman who had recovered from COVID-19. In nucleotides, the sequence is TGTGCCAGTACTCCGACAGGAACTAATGAAAAACTGTTTTTT. This encodes CASTPTGTNEKLFF.